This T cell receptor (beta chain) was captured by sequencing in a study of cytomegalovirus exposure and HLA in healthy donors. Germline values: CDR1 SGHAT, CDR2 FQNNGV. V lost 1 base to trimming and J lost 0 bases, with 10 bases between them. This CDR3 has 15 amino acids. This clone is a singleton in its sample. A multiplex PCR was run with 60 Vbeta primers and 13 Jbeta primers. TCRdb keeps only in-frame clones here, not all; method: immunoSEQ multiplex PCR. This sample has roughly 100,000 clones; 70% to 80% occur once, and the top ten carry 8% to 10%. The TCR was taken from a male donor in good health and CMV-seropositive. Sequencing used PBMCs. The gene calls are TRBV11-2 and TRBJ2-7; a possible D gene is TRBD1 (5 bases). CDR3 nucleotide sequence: TGTGCCAGCAGCTTAGTCCAGGGTGGCTCCTACGAGCAGTACTTC. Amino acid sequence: CASSLVQGGSYEQYF.